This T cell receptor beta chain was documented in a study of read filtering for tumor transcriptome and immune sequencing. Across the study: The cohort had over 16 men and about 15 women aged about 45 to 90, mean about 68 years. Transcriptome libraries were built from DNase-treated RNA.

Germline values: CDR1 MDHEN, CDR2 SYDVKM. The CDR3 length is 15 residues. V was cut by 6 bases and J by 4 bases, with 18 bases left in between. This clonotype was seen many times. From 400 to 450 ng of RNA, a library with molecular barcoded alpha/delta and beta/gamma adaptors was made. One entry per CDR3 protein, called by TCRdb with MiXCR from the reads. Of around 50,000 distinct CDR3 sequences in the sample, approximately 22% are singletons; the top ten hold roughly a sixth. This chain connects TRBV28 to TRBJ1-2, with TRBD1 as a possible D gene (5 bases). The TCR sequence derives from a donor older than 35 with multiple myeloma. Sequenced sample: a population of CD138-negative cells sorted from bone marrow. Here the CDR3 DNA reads TGTGCCAGCAGCCTCCCTCAGGGTCTCCCCTATGGCTACACCTTC. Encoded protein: CASSLPQGLPYGYTF.